Given below is one TCR beta chain in context. Its antigen remains undetermined. The sample holds no much larger clone one base away, and base qualities are not on file. A distance of 18 bases separates the germline ends of V and J, which lose 3 bases and 2 bases respectively. The CDR3 starts with the cysteine, ends with the phenylalanine, and has 17 residues. The read is trimmed to its CDR3 DNA, 51 bases read in frame from base 1. CDR1 and CDR2, per the germline V gene, are WSHSY and SAAADI. The data originate from a study of blood T cell repertoires in COVID-19 (dated by TCRdb to 2018 to 2021). Background for the entire study: The collaborator samples originated in the United States, Italy and Spain and spanned the acute and convalescent phases of COVID-19. The material from the prospective study consisted of cDNA or gDNA derived from T cells, B-cell-depleted T cells, or PBMCs. Subjects who had been exposed to COVID-19, were actively infected with it, or had recovered from it provided the deeply sampled blood TCRbeta repertoires that made up the dataset. The repertoires were made available in a free public database intended to serve as a resource for research on the immune response to SARS-CoV-2. The samples were drawn from two sources: the first 160 participants of the ongoing ImmuneRACE study, and 1,000 to 1,500 subjects contributed by 6 global collaborators. Nearly every sample came with metadata listing a de-identified subject ID, COVID-19 status, age in years and sex. Where available, HLA class I and class II types were taken from metadata supplied by the sample provider and were not determined by assay-based typing. General study outcomes and caveats: Clinical and demographic metadata were provided uncurated, with the amount varying by source and participant.

Collaborating institutions collected whole blood in K2EDTA tubes following their own protocols. For TCRbeta analysis, collaborators shipped samples in one of three forms: frozen whole blood, isolated PBMCs, or DNA extracted from either of those sample types. TCRbeta CDR3 regions were amplified from genomic DNA by means of the immunoSEQ Assay, a bias-controlled multiplex PCR. The authors' analysis ran thus. The number of nucleated cells in each sample was estimated from the amplification of reference gene primers within the assay. To quantify the absolute abundance of each unique TCRbeta CDR3 rearrangement, sequence reads were collapsed and filtered. For each sample, productive Simpson clonality was calculated as the square root of Simpson's diversity index across productive rearrangements. As stored in TCRdb, this immuneACCESS dataset retains in-frame rearrangements with V and J assigned. A fraction of the clones does not appear; measured against another copy, unresolved V genes explain less than half of the discrepancy, and the remainder lacks a known reason. That table furnishes V, J and clone size, whereas the DNA furnished D and trimming. This sample is represented by about 220,000 clones; around 83% of them were singletons. Clones ranked in the top ten supply 8.2% of the sample.

Input material: peripheral blood. The rearrangement combines TRBV10-2 with TRBJ2-3, and perhaps TRBD2 as D gene, on 6 matching bases. The TCR comes from a woman between 50 and 59 years old with acute or convalescent COVID-19. The nucleotide sequence reads TGCGCCAGCAGTGATCTTCTAGTCGGGGACTCCACAGATACGCAGTATTTT. The encoded protein is CASSDLLVGDSTDTQYF.